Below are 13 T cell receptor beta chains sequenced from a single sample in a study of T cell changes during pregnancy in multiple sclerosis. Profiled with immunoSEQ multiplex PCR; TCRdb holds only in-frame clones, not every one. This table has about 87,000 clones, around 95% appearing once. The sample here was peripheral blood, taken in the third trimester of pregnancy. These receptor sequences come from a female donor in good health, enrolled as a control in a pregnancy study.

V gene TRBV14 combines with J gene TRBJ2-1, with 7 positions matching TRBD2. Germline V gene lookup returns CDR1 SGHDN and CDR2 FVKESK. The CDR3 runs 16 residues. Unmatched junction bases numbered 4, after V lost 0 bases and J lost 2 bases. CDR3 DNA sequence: TGTGCCAGCAGCCAAGATTGGGGACTACCCTACAATGAGCAGTTCTTC. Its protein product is CASSQDWGLPYNEQFF.

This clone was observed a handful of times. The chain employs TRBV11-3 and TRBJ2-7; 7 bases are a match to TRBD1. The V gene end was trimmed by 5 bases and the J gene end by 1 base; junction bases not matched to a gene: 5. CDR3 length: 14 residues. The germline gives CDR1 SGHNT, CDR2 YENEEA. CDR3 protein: CASSPDRVSYEQYF. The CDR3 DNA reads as TGTGCCAGCAGCCCTGACAGGGTATCCTACGAGCAGTACTTC.

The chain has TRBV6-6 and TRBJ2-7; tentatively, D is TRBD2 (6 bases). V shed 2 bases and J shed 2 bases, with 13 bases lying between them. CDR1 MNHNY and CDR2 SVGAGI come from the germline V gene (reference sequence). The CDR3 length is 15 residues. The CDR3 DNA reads TGTGCCAGCAGTTACGCGCCCGGAGGGGCCTACGAGCAGTACTTC. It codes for CASSYAPGGAYEQYF.

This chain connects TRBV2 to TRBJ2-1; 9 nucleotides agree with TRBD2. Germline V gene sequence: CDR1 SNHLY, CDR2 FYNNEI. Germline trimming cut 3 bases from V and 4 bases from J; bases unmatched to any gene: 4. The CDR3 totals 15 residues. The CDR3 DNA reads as TGTGCCAGCAGTGAGGCTCTAGCGGGATACAATGAGCAGTTCTTC. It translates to CASSEALAGYNEQFF.

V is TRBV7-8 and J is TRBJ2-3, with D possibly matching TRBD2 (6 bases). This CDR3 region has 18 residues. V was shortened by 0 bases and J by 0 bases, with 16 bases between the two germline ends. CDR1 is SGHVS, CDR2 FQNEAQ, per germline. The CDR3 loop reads CASSLAQVPGASTDTQYF. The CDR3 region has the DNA TGTGCCAGCAGCTTAGCGCAGGTTCCGGGAGCTAGCACAGATACGCAGTATTTT. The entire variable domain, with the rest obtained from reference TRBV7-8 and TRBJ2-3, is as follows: GAGVSQSPRYKVAKRGQDVALRCDPISGHVSLFWYQQALGQGPEFLTYFQNEAQLDKSGLPSDRFFAERPEGSVSTLKIQRTQQEDSAVYLCASSLAQVPGASTDTQYFGPGTRLTVL.

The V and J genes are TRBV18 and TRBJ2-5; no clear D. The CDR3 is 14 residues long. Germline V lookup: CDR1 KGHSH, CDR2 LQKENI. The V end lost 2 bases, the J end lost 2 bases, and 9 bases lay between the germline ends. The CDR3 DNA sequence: TGTGCCAGCTCACCATCCAGGAAACAAGAGACCCAGTACTTC. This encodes CASSPSRKQETQYF. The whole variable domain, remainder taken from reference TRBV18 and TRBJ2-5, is NAGVMQNPRHLVRRRGQEARLRCSPMKGHSHVYWYRQLPEEGLKFMVYLQKENIIDESGMPKERFSAEFPKEGPSILRIQQVVRGDSAAYFCASSPSRKQETQYFGPGTRLLVL.

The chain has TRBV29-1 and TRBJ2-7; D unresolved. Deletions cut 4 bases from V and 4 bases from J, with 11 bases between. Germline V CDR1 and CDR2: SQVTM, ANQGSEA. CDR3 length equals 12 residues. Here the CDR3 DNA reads TGCAGCGTTGCCGGCGGCGATTACGAGCAGTACTTC. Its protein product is CSVAGGDYEQYF.

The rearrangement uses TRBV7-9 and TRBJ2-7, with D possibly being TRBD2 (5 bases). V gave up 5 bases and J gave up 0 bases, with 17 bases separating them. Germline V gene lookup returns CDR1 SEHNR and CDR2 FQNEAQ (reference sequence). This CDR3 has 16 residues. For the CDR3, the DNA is TGTGCCAGCAGCCCGACCGTGGCGGGTTACTCCTACGAGCAGTACTTC. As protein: CASSPTVAGYSYEQYF.

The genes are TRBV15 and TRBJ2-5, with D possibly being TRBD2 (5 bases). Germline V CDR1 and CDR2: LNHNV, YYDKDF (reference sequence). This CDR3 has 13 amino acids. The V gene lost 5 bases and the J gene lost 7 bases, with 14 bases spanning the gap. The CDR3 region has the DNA TGTGCCACCAGCCCTAGCTATTATGGGACCCAGTACTTC. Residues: CATSPSYYGTQYF.

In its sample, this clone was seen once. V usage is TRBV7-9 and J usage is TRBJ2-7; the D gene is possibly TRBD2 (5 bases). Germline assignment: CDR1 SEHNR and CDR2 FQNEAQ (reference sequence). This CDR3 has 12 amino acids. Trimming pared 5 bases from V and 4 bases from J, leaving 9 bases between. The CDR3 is CASSPGGYEQYF. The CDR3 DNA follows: TGTGCCAGCAGCCCGGGCGGGTACGAGCAGTACTTC.

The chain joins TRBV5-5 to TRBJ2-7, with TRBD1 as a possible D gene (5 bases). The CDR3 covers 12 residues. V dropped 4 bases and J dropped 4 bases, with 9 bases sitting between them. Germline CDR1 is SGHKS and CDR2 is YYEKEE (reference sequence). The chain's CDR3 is CASSPTVYEQYF. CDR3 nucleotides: TGTGCCAGCAGCCCGACAGTTTACGAGCAGTACTTC.

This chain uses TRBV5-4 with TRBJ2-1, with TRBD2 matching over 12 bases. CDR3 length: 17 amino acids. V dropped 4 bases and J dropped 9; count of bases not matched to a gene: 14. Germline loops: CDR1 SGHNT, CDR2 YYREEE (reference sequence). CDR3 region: CASSPGPLAGGPSEQFF. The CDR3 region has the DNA TGTGCCAGCAGCCCCGGACCCCTAGCGGGAGGGCCTAGTGAGCAGTTCTTC.

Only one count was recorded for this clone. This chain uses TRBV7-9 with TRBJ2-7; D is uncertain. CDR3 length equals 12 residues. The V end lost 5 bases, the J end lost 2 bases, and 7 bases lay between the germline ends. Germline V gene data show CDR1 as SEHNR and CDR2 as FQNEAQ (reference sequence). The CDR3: CASSLTAYEQYF. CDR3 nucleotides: TGTGCCAGCAGCCTCACAGCCTACGAGCAGTACTTC.